One TCR beta chain is described in this entry. Antigen specificity is unknown. Some clones are missing from TCRdb's copy, which holds only in-frame ones; the method was immunoSEQ multiplex PCR. In the table there are 25,000 to 35,000 clones, 65% to 75% of which are singletons. The V end was cut by 2 bases, the J end by 0 bases, with 9 bases between. Germline lookup yields CDR1 SGHRS and CDR2 YFSETQ. CDR3 length: 16 residues. Each patient experienced a relapse that followed autologous stem cell transplantation, and brentuximab vedotin exposure varied. These data come from a study of PD-1 blockade in classical Hodgkin lymphoma. Overall study findings and caveats: While CD8+ TCR diversity did not rise significantly by C4D1, CD4+ TCR diversity did.

The TCR sequence derives from a human donor with classical Hodgkin lymphoma. This specimen consisted of peripheral blood mononuclear cells (PBMCs), obtained before the second cycle of nivolumab. V is TRBV5-1 and J is TRBJ2-6, with unresolved D. For the CDR3, the DNA is TGCGCCAGCAGCTTTATGGCCACCTCTGGGGCCAACGTCCTGACTTTC. As protein: CASSFMATSGANVLTF.